This T cell receptor beta chain was obtained from a study of shared clonotypes between healthy human individuals. The data were produced by immunoSEQ multiplex PCR, yet TCRdb's version contains in-frame clones alone and is incomplete. The table shows more than 2 million clones, with approximately 96% occurring only once. With regard to this clone: As yet, its antigen is unknown.

The CDR3 spans 14 residues. Per the germline V gene, CDR1 is SGHTA and CDR2 is FQGNSA. V lost 4 bases to trimming and J lost 7 bases, with 16 bases between them. Study-level findings and limits: Larger richness was generally estimated for naive than memory subsets.

Sample: naive CD4+ T cells sorted from blood. The subset here: CD45RA+ positively selected. This clonotype was sampled from a man aged 18 to 35 in good health. The V gene is TRBV7-2, the J gene TRBJ1-2; D unclear. CDR3 DNA sequence: TGTGCCAGCAGCTCCCGAAGCGGGGAGGGTGGCTACACCTTC. Protein product: CASSSRSGEGGYTF.